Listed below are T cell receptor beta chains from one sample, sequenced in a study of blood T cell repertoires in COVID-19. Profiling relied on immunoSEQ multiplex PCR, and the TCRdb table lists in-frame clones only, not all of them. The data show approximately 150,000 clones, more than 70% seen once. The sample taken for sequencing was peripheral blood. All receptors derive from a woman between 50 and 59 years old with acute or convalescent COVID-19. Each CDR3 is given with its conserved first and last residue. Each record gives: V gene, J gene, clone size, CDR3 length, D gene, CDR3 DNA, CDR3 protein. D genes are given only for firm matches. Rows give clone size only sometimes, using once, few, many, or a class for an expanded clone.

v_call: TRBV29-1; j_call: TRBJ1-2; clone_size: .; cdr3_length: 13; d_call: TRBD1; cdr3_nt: TGCAGCATTCCCCGGACAGGGGGCTATGGCTACACCTTC; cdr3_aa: CSIPRTGGYGYTF
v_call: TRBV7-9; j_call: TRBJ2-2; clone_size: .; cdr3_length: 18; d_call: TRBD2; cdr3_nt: TGTGCCAGCAGCTTTTCCAGCGGGGGGGCCCTAGAGTCTGGGGAGCTGTTTTTT; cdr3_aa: CASSFSSGGALESGELFF
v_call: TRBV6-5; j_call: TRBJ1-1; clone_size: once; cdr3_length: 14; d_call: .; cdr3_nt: TGTGCCAGCAGTCCACGTCCCGAGGTCACTGAAGCTTTCTTT; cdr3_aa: CASSPRPEVTEAFF
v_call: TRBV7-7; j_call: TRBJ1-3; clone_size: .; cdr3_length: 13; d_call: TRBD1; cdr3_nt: TGTGCCAGCAGCACGGGACAGGGAGACACCATATATTTT; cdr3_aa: CASSTGQGDTIYF
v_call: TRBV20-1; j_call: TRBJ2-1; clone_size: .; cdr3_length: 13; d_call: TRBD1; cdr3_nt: TGCAGTGCTAGTTGGGACAGGGGCAATGAGCAGTTCTTC; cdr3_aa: CSASWDRGNEQFF
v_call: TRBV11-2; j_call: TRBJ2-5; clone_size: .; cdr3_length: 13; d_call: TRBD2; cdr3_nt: TGTGCCAGCAGCTCGGGGGGAAAAGAGACCCAGTACTTC; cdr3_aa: CASSSGGKETQYF
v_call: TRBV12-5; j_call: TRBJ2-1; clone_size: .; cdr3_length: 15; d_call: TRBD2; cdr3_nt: TGTGCTAGTGGTCCCGGACTAGCGGGGTTGGATGAGCAGTTCTTC; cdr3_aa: CASGPGLAGLDEQFF
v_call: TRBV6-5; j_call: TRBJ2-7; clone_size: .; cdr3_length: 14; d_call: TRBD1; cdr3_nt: TGTGCCAGCAGTCCTTCCGACAGGGACGACGAGCAGTACTTC; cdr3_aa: CASSPSDRDDEQYF
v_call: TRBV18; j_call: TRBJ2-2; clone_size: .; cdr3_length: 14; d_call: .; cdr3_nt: TGTGCCAGCTCACCAGGGCAGGACACCGGGGAGCTGTTTTTT; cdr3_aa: CASSPGQDTGELFF
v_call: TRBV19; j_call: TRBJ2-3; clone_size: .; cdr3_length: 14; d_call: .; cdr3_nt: TGTGCCAGTACCCCTCCAGGGTTCAAAGATACGCAGTATTTT; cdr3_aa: CASTPPGFKDTQYF
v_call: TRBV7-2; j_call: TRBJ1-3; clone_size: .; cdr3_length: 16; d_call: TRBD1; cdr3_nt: TGTGCCAGCAGCGTGACAGGGGCGGGCTCTGGAAACACCATATATTTT; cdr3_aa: CASSVTGAGSGNTIYF
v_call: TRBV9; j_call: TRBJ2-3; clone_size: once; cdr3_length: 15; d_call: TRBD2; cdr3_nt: TGTGCCAGCAGCGGCGGGGGGGCAGGGACAGATACGCAGTATTTT; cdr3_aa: CASSGGGAGTDTQYF
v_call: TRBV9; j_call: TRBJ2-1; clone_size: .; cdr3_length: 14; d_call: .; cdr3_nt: TGTGCCAGCAGCGTATATAATAGCGGGGACAGGCAGTTCTTC; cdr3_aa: CASSVYNSGDRQFF
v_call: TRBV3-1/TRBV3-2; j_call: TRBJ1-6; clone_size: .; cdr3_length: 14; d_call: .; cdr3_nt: TGTGCCAGCACCTTAACGGGGAAGAATTCACCCCTCCACTTT; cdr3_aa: CASTLTGKNSPLHF
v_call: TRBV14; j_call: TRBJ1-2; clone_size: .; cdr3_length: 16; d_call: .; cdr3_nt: TGTGCCAGCAGCCAAGATTTGAACAGGATACCCTATGGCTACACCTTC; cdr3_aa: CASSQDLNRIPYGYTF
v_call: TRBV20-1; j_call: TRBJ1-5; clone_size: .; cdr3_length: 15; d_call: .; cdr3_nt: TGCAGTGCTAGTGCGGTCGGTTCGGGGGATCAGCCCCAGCATTTT; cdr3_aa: CSASAVGSGDQPQHF
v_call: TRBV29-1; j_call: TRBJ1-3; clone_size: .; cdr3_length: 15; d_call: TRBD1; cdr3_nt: TGCAGCGTGGGTGCTCGGACAGGCTCTGGAAACACCATATATTTT; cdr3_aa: CSVGARTGSGNTIYF
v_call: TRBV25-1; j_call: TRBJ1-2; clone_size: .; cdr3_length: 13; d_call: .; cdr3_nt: TGTGCCAGCAGTGGGACAGTGGAGCATGGCTACACCTTC; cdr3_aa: CASSGTVEHGYTF
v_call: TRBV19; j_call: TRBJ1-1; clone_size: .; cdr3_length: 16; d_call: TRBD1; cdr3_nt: TGTGCCAGTAGACCCCGGGACAGTTTATTGGGAACTGAAGCTTTCTTT; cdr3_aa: CASRPRDSLLGTEAFF
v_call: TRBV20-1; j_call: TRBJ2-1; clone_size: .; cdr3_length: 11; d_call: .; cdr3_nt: TGCAGTGCTCGGGGGAACAATGAGCAGTTCTTC; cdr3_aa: CSARGNNEQFF
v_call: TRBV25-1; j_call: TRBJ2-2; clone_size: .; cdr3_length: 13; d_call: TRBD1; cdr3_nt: TGTGCCAGCAAACAGGGGGACACCGGGGAGCTGTTTTTT; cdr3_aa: CASKQGDTGELFF
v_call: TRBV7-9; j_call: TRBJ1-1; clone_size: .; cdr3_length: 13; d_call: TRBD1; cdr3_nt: TGTGCCAGCAGCTTTAAGGGGGCGGCTGAAGCTTTCTTT; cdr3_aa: CASSFKGAAEAFF
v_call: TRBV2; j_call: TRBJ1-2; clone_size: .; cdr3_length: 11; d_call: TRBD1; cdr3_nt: TGTGCCCAAGACAGGGGGCCTCGCTACACCTTC; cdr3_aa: CAQDRGPRYTF
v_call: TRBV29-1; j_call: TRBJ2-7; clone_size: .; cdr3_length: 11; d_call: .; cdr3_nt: TGCAGCGTTGCGCAGGGATACGAGCAGTACTTC; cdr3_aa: CSVAQGYEQYF
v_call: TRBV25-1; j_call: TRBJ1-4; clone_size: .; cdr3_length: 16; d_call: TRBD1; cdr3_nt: TGTGCCAGCAGTTCCATGACAGGGGGCATTAATGAAAAACTGTTTTTT; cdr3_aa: CASSSMTGGINEKLFF
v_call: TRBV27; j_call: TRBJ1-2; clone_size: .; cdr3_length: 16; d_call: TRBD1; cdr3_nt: TGTGCCAGCAGTTCAGGGGTTGACAGGGCTATTGAAGGCTACACCTTC; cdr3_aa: CASSSGVDRAIEGYTF
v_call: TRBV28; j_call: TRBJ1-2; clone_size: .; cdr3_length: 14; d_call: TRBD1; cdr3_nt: TGTGCCAGCAGTCTACCGGGACAGCCCTATGGCTACACCTTC; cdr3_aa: CASSLPGQPYGYTF
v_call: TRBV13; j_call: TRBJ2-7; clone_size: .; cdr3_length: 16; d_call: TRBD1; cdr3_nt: TGTGCCAGCAGCGGTCGGGGATCACAACAGGGGAGCGAGCAGTACTTC; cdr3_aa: CASSGRGSQQGSEQYF
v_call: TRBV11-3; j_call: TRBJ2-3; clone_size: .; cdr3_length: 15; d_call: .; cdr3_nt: TGTGCCAGCGGACTTGGCGGGGGCGCAACAGATACGCAGTATTTT; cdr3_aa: CASGLGGGATDTQYF
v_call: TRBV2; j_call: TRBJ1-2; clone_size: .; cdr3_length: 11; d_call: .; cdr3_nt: TGTGCCAGCAACTTTGATATAGAGAACACCTTC; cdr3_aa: CASNFDIENTF
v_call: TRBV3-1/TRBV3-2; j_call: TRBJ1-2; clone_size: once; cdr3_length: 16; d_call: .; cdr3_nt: TGTGCCAGCAGCCAAGGATGTCGCCAGGGGCATGATGGCTACACCTTC; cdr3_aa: CASSQGCRQGHDGYTF
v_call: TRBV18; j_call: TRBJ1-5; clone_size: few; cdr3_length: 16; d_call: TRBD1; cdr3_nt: TGTGCCAGCTCACCACCAGGGGGCAGGAGCAATCAGCCCCAGCATTTT; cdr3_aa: CASSPPGGRSNQPQHF
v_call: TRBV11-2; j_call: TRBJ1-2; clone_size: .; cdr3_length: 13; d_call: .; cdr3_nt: TGTGCCAGCAGCTTAGGGCCAAACTATGGCTACACCTTC; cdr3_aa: CASSLGPNYGYTF
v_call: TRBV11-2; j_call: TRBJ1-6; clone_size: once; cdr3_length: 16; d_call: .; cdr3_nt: TGTGCCAGCAGCCGGAATGAAGGAGGGAATAATTCACCCCTCCACTTT; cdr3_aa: CASSRNEGGNNSPLHF
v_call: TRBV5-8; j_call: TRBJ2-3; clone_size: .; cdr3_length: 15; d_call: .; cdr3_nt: TGTGCCAGCAGCTTGCAGGGGGGAACCTCAGATACGCAGTATTTT; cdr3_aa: CASSLQGGTSDTQYF
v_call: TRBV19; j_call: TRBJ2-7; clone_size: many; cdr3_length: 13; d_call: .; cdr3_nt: TGTGCCAGTAGTAAGACACCAACCTACGAGCAGTACTTC; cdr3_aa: CASSKTPTYEQYF
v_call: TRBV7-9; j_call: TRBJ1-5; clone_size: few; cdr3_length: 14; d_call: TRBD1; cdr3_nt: TGTGCCAGCAGCTTAGGACAGGGTGGACAGCCCCAGCATTTT; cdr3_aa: CASSLGQGGQPQHF
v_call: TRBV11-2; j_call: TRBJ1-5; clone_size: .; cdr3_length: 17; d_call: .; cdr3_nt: TGTGCCAGCAGCTCAGCTCTCCCGGGACAACTTCATCAGCCCCAGCATTTT; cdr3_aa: CASSSALPGQLHQPQHF
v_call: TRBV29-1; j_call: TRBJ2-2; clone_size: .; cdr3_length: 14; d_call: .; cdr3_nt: TGCAGCGTTGAGCCCTCGATCGGGACCGGGGAGCTGTTTTTT; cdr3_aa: CSVEPSIGTGELFF
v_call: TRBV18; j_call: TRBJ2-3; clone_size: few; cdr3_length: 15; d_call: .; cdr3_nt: TGTGCCAGCTCACCTTTGAACGGGGGAGCAGATACGCAGTATTTT; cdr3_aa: CASSPLNGGADTQYF
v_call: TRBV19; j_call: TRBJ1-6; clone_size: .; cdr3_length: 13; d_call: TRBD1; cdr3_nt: TGTGCCAGTAGTATGACAGGGAACTCACCCCTCCACTTT; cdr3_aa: CASSMTGNSPLHF
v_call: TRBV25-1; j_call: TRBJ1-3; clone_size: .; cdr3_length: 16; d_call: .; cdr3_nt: TGTGCCAGCAGTGAATTGGGGGGGGACACCGGATACACCATATATTTT; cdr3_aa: CASSELGGDTGYTIYF
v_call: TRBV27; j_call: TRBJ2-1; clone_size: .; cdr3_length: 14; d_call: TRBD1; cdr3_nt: TGTGCCAGCAGTTGGACAGGCTCCTACAATGAGCAGTTCTTC; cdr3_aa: CASSWTGSYNEQFF
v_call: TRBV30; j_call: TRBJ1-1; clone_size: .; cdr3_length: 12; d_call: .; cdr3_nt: TGTGCCTCATACAGGGAGGGGACTGAAGCTTTCTTT; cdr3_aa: CASYREGTEAFF
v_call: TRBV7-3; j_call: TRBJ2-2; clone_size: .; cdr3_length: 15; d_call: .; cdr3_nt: TGTGCCAGCAGTTCAGGGGCCCTATTCACCGGGGAGCTGTTTTTT; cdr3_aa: CASSSGALFTGELFF
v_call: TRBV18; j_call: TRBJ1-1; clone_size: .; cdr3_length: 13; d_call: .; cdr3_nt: TGTGCCAGCTCACCCCCCCCGACAGCTGAAGCTTTCTTT; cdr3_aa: CASSPPPTAEAFF
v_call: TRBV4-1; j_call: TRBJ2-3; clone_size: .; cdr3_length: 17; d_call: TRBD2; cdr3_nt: TGCGCCAGCAGCCAAGACCCTCCGGGACTAGCAGCAGATACGCAGTATTTT; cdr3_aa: CASSQDPPGLAADTQYF